This TCR beta chain is from a study of cytomegalovirus exposure and HLA in healthy donors. A note on this clone: What it binds is unknown.

Per germline, CDR1 MNHEY and CDR2 SVGAGI. The CDR3 runs 15 residues. V lost 5 bases and J lost 5, with 15 bases in between. Study results and caveats: Several V segments, TRBV6-2 and TRBV6-3 among them, could not be told apart and were dropped. Previous analysis showed most TCR beta V segments were productive about 87% or about 30% of the time. It was likely that a cluster of highly shared sequence variants was a sequencing artifact.

The PCR made use of 60 Vbeta and 13 Jbeta primers. Here immunoSEQ multiplex PCR was the method, and the copy in TCRdb shows in-frame clones only, minus some. Of more than 80,000 clones listed, around nine tenths are singletons. This sequence was found in a man younger than 40 in good health and CMV-seropositive. This chain links TRBV6-5 with TRBJ1-4; possibly TRBD1 for D (6 bases). The sequenced sample consisted of PBMCs. CDR3 nucleotide sequence: TGTGCCAGCAGTAACGGACAGTTTGTGAATGAAAAACTGTTTTTT. Translation gives CASSNGQFVNEKLFF.